The next 12 T cell receptor beta chains were all read from a single sample in a study of CD8+CD57+ T cells in acquired aplastic anemia. Template material for TCR beta VDJ and CDR3 profiling consisted of genomic DNA. From the reads, TCRdb called clonotypes with MiXCR, one entry per CDR3 protein. This table has around 200,000 distinct CDR3 sequences, about 50% appearing once. Selection for sequencing was limited to patients who had shown CD8+CD57+ cell expansion by flow cytometry. Specimen: sorted CD4+, CD8+, or CD8+CD57+ T cells (not recorded which) from PBMCs. The receptors were sampled from a human donor with aplastic anemia.

This clonotype has only a few counts. The chain combines TRBV7-9 with TRBJ2-7; 7 positions agree with TRBD1. This CDR3 has 12 amino acids. Trimming cost V 5 bases and J 4 bases; bases outside gene matches: 2. Germline V gene sequence: CDR1 SEHNR, CDR2 FQNEAQ (reference sequence). The CDR3 DNA follows: TGTGCCAGCAGCAAGGGGGCATACGAGCAGTACTTC. Its protein is CASSKGAYEQYF.

J is TRBJ1-2 and V is TRBV5-1, with D hard to call. CDR1 SGHRS and CDR2 YFSETQ come from the germline V gene. The CDR3 sequence is 14 residues long. Trimming pared 4 bases from V and 2 bases from J, leaving 12 bases between. The CDR3 here is CASSPFSGNYGYTF. In DNA form, the CDR3 reads TGCGCCAGCAGCCCTTTCAGCGGGAACTATGGCTACACCTTC.

The chain recombines TRBV19 with TRBJ2-2, with D perhaps matching TRBD2 (6 bases). V lost 3 bases and J 0 bases, leaving 8 bases between the germline ends. The CDR3 covers 15 residues. Germline CDR1 reads LNHDA; CDR2 reads SQIVND (reference sequence). CDR3 bases: TGTGCCAGTAGTATCCCGGGGGCGAACACCGGGGAGCTGTTTTTT. Encoded protein: CASSIPGANTGELFF.

This chain uses TRBV2 with TRBJ1-1, with 8 bases that match TRBD1. Germline V gene data show CDR1 as SNHLY and CDR2 as FYNNEI. V shed 6 bases, J shed 1 base, and the junction held 7 bases outside the gene matches. This CDR3 is built from 15 residues. The CDR3 here is CASRLQGGSNTEAFF. The CDR3 DNA reads TGTGCCAGCAGGTTACAGGGGGGATCGAACACTGAAGCTTTCTTT. The full variable domain, completed using reference TRBV2 and TRBJ1-1, is EPEVTQTPSHQVTQMGQEVILRCVPISNHLYFYWYRQILGQKVEFLVSFYNNEISEKSEIFDDQFSVERPDGSNFTLKIRSTKLEDSAMYFCASRLQGGSNTEAFFGQGTRLTVV.

The CDR3 region is CASSGTSQYF. The CDR3 nucleotides read TGTGCCAGCAGCGGGACTAGCCAGTACTTC. This chain joins TRBV9 and TRBJ2-5; 7 bases are shared with TRBD2. This CDR3 has 10 amino acids. The germline CDR1 and CDR2 sequences are SGDLS and YYNGEE. V lost 3 bases to trimming and J lost 10 bases; unmatched junction nucleotides: 0.

This clonotype has only a few counts. The chain recombines TRBV24-1 with TRBJ2-7; no clear D. Trimming shortened V by 0 bases and J by 4 bases, and 12 bases separated the two germline ends. The CDR3 runs to 15 residues. Germline V gene sequence: CDR1 KGHDR, CDR2 SFDVKD. CDR3 sequence: CATSDLPITVYEQYF. The CDR3, as DNA: TGTGCCACCAGTGATTTGCCGATTACCGTTTACGAGCAGTACTTC.

This clonotype appeared many times. In DNA form, the CDR3 reads TGTGCCAGCCTGGCGGGGGCGATAGGCTACACCTTC. Translated: CASLAGAIGYTF. The J gene is TRBJ1-2, the V gene TRBV6-1, with D possibly TRBD1 on 6 matching bases. The germline V gene has CDR1 MNHNS and CDR2 SASEGT. The CDR3 loop spans 12 amino acids. The germline V and J ends were trimmed by 8 bases and 8 bases, with 15 bases remaining between them.

This clonotype was recorded at least ten times. This chain uses TRBV9 with TRBJ2-5, with 12 bases aligning to TRBD2. The J segment lost 5 bases and the V segment lost 0 bases, leaving 5 bases of the junction unmatched. This CDR3 spans 16 amino acids. The germline V gene has CDR1 SGDLS and CDR2 YYNGEE. This CDR3 is CASSVVASGGAETQYF. The CDR3 DNA follows: TGTGCCAGCAGCGTAGTGGCTAGCGGGGGGGCGGAGACCCAGTACTTC.

The genes are TRBV29-1 and TRBJ2-6; TRBD1 matches 9 bases. Trimming took 6 bases from V and 1 from J; bases not matched to a gene: 4. Germline V CDR1 and CDR2: SQVTM, ANQGSEA. This CDR3 region has 15 residues. The CDR3: CSVPGQGSGANVLTF. In DNA, the CDR3 is TGCAGCGTCCCTGGACAGGGGTCTGGGGCCAACGTCCTGACTTTC.

This clonotype was seen at least ten times. The gene calls are TRBV6-1 and TRBJ2-7; 7 positions match TRBD1. Per germline, CDR1 MNHNS and CDR2 SASEGT. The CDR3 is 13 residues long. With 10 bases clipped from V and 0 bases from J, the junction kept 6 bases outside the gene matches. The CDR3 here is CATGDSLSYEQYF. The DNA of the CDR3 is TGTGCCACAGGGGACAGTCTCTCCTACGAGCAGTACTTC.

The chain employs TRBV10-3 and TRBJ2-2; D remains ambiguous. Germline V gene data show CDR1 as ENHRY and CDR2 as SYGVKD. V lost 0 bases to trimming and J lost 3 bases, with 2 bases between them. There are 13 residues in the CDR3. CDR3 coding DNA: TGTGCCATCAGTGAGTCAGACACCGGGGAGCTGTTTTTT. It encodes CAISESDTGELFF.

At least ten counts were recorded for this clonotype. The chain has TRBV2 and TRBJ2-3; D may be TRBD1 or TRBD2 (5 bases each). Germline lookup yields CDR1 SNHLY and CDR2 FYNNEI. V dropped 7 bases and J dropped 3 bases, with 8 bases sitting between them. There are 12 residues in the CDR3. CDR3 sequence: CASMRGTDTQYF. The CDR3 nucleotides are TGTGCCAGCATGAGGGGAACAGATACGCAGTATTTT.